This T cell receptor beta chain derives from a study of T cell responses to AZD1222 COVID-19 vaccine. Findings and limits, study-wide: Unmutated variant regions are reportedly the target of nearly half of TCRs that are spike-specific. After two AZD1222 doses, spike-specific TCR breadth and depth rose versus day 0. The sample set comprised mostly white British donors with more females, and clonal diversity was possibly underestimated. With dominance at 160-218 and 743-854, vaccine-associated CD4 TCRs spanned spike.

Some clones are missing from TCRdb's copy, which holds only in-frame ones; the method was immunoSEQ multiplex PCR. Of just over 150,000 clones in the sample, more than 85% were seen once. The V and J ends lost 3 bases and 7 bases respectively, with 10 bases between them. Germline loops: CDR1 LNHDA, CDR2 SQIVND (reference sequence). This CDR3 region has 13 residues. Remarks on this clone: Antigen: not known. Other DNA sequences within the sample encode an identical CDR3.

The sequencing used peripheral blood, collected 28 days after the second AZD1222 dose. The clonotype was recovered from an adult who received the AZD1222 COVID-19 vaccine. The chain is built from TRBV19 and TRBJ1-5, with a weak D call TRBD1 (6 bases). The CDR3 DNA reads TGTGCCAGTAGTATCAAGGGGGACCAGCCCCAGCATTTT. Protein product: CASSIKGDQPQHF.